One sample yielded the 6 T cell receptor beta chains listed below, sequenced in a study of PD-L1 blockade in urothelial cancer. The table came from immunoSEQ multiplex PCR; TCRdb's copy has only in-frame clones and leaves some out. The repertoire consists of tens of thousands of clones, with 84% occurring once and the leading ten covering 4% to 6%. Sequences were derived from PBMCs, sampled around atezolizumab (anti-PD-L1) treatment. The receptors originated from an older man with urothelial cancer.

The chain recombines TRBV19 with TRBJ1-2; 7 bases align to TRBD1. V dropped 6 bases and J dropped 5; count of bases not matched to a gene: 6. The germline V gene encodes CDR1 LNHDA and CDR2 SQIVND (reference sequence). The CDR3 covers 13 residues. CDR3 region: CASRTGAEYGYTF. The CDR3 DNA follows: TGTGCCAGTAGAACAGGGGCTGAGTATGGCTACACCTTC.

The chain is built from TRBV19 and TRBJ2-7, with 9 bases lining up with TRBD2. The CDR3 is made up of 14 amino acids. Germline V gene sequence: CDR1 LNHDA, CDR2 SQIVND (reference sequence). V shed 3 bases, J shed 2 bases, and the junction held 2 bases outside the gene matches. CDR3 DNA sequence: TGTGCCAGTAGTATCCGACTAGCGGCCTACGAGCAGTACTTC. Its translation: CASSIRLAAYEQYF.

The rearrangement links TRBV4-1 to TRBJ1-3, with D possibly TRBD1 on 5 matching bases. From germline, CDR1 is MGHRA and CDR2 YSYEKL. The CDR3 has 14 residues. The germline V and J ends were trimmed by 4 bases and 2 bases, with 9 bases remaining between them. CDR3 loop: CASSPGGTGNTIYF. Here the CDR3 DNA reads TGCGCCAGCAGCCCGGGGGGTACTGGAAACACCATATATTTT.

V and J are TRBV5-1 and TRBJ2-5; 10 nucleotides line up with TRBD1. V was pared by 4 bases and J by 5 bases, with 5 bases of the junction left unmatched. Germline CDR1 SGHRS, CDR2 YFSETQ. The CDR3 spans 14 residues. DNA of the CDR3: TGCGCCAGCAGCCCGGGACAGGGGAGGGAGACCCAGTACTTC. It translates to CASSPGQGRETQYF.

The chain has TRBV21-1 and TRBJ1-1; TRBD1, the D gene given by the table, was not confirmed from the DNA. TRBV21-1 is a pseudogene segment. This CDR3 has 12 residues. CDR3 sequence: CASSGGTPEAFF. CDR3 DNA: TGTGCCAGCAGCGGTGGGACACCTGAAGCTTTCTTT.

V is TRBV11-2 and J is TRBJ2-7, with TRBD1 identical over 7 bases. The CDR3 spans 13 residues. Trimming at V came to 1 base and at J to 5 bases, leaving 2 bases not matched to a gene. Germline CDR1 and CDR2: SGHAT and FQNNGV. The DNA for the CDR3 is TGTGCCAGCAGCTTAGGTCAGGGGGACGAGCAGTACTTC. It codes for CASSLGQGDEQYF.